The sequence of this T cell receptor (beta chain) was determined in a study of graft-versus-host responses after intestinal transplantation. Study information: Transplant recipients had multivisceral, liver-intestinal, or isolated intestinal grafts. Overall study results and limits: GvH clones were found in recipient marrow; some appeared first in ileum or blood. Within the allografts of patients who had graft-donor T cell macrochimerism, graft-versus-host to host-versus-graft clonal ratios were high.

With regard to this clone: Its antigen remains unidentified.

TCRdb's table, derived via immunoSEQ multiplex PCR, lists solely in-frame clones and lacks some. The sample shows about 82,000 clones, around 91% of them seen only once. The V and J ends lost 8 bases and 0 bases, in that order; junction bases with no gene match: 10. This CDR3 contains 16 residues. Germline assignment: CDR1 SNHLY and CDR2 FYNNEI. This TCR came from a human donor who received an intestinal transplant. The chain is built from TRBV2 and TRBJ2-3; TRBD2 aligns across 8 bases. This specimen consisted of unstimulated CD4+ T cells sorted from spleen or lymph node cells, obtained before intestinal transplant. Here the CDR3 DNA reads TGTGCCAGCGCGGCGGGGGGCGACACTAGCACAGATACGCAGTATTTT. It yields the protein CASAAGGDTSTDTQYF.